Sequencing of this TCR beta chain was carried out in a study of blood T cell repertoires in COVID-19. Study-level information: The origin of the acute and convalescent COVID-19 samples was the United States, Italy and Spain.

This CDR3 comprises 13 residues. CDR1 is LNHDA and CDR2 is SQIVND in the germline V gene (reference sequence). J gave up 5 bases and V 7 bases, and 7 bases lay outside the gene matches. In the original workflow: It was from reference gene primer amplification that nucleated cell counts were estimated. Sequenced by immunoSEQ multiplex PCR; TCRdb stores in-frame clones only, minus some. V, J and clone size are taken as reported in that table, and D and trimming were inferred from the DNA itself. Of some 240,000 clones listed, around 80% are singletons. Sequencing was carried out using peripheral blood. The chain links TRBV19 to TRBJ1-1; 7 nucleotides line up with TRBD1. The clonotype originates from a woman in her sixties or seventies with acute or convalescent COVID-19. The CDR3 bases are TGTGCCAGTACGCCACAGGGGAGAACTGAAGCTTTCTTT. This encodes CASTPQGRTEAFF.